The entry that follows covers one TCR beta chain sequence. The target antigen is unknown. Input was roughly 600 ng to 6,004 ng of genomic DNA from tumor or blood. The source of the sample is a study of T cells in tumors after PD-1 blockade. Background on the study: Prior checkpoint blockade, systemic immunosuppressant use, or anti-cancer therapy within 4 weeks excluded patients. Some patients also took daily vismodegib 150 mg during anti-PD-1 treatment.

Study-level findings and limits: Blood contained about 38% of the tumor's TCR clonotypes.

The germline V gene has CDR1 MDHEN and CDR2 SYDVKM. The CDR3 is made up of 14 amino acids. The ends were cut back, 5 bases at V and 0 bases at J, with 11 bases in the middle. TCRdb's table, derived via immunoSEQ multiplex PCR, lists solely in-frame clones and lacks some. The sample contains 14,000 or so clones, over 80% of which appear only once. The sequences come from PBMCs, collected after anti-PD-1 treatment. This receptor was obtained from a human donor with basal cell carcinoma. The chain couples TRBV28 to TRBJ2-7; tentatively, D is TRBD2 (5 bases). CDR3 nucleotide sequence: TGTGCCAGCAGTGAAAGCGGAAGCTCCTACGAGCAGTACTTC. Protein product: CASSESGSSYEQYF.